The 14 T cell receptor beta chains in this list originate from one sample, sequenced in a study of blood T cells in healthy people across ages (dated by TCRdb to about 2015). Library generation was performed with 5' RACE. Sequencing used an Illumina HiSeq 2500. A second 7 to 11 cycle PCR used a sample-barcoded 5' primer and a J-beta primer mix. In-frame beta chains were kept once TCRdb had trimmed the public reads at Q25 with fastp and called clones with MiXCR. Rows with a matching CDR3 protein are joined into one entry that keeps the most common DNA and genes. The sample has nearly 800,000 distinct CDR3 sequences on record, approximately 60% of them singletons. The biggest ten clones account for roughly 26% of the sample. Sequencing was carried out using blood. The receptors were sampled from a man aged 35 to 55 in good health.

The J gene is TRBJ2-7, the V gene TRBV6-1; 7 nucleotides agree with TRBD1. The CDR3 has 17 residues. Trimming cost V 5 bases and J 6 bases; bases outside gene matches: 19. Germline assignment: CDR1 MNHNS and CDR2 SASEGT. The DNA for the CDR3 is TGTGCCAGCAGTCCACTTACTCCCGGGACAGCTGGCGGCGAGCAGTACTTC. It yields the protein CASSPLTPGTAGGEQYF.

This chain uses TRBV9 with TRBJ2-3, with no clear D. The V gene's germline CDR1 is SGDLS and CDR2 YYNGEE. With 4 bases removed from V and 7 bases from J, the gap between germline ends came to 19 bases. The CDR3 is 15 amino acids. The CDR3 DNA reads as TGTGCCAGCAGCTTAAGGCCCAAGGACGAAAATACGCAGTATTTT. Protein product: CASSLRPKDENTQYF. The entire variable domain, with the rest obtained from reference TRBV9 and TRBJ2-3, is as follows: DSGVTQTPKHLITATGQRVTLRCSPRSGDLSVYWYQQSLDQGLQFLIQYYNGEERAKGNILERFSAQQFPDLHSELNLSSLELGDSALYFCASSLRPKDENTQYFGPGTRLTVL.

The rearrangement uses TRBV5-4 and TRBJ2-4; 11 nucleotides match TRBD2. TRBJ2-7 explains the end of the DNA better; the J call may be wrong. Per the germline V gene, CDR1 is SGHNT and CDR2 is YYREEE (reference sequence). This CDR3 has 15 residues. The CDR3 reads CASSLTSGSINEQYF. The CDR3 DNA reads as TGTGCCAGCAGCTTAACTAGCGGGAGTATCAACGAGCAGTACTTC.

The V and J genes are TRBV5-1 and TRBJ1-5, with 10 bases identical to TRBD1. The CDR3 is 15 residues long. CDR1 SGHRS and CDR2 YFSETQ come from the germline V gene. The V gene end was trimmed by 3 bases and the J gene end by 4 bases; junction bases not matched to a gene: 4. The CDR3 protein is CASSSEGQGNQPQHF. CDR3 in DNA: TGCGCCAGCAGCTCAGAGGGACAGGGGAATCAGCCCCAGCATTTT.

This clonotype has only a few counts. The V call is TRBV3-1, the J call TRBJ2-3; a weak D match, TRBD1 (6 bases). The germline V gene has CDR1 LGHDT and CDR2 YNNKEL (reference sequence). V was cut by 3 bases and J by 1 base, with 20 bases left in between. The CDR3 consists of 18 residues. Here the CDR3 reads CASSQGITGPSGTDTQYF. As DNA, the CDR3 is TGTGCCAGCAGCCAGGGAATCACAGGGCCCAGCGGCACAGATACGCAGTATTTT.

This chain links TRBV14 with TRBJ2-5; no definite D call. The DNA end is more similar to TRBJ2-7, so the J call may be wrong. The CDR3 has 14 residues. Germline CDR1 SGHDN, CDR2 FVKESK. CDR3 nucleotides: TGTGCCAGCAGCCAAGACTTTCAGGTATCCGAGCAGTACTTC. Translation gives CASSQDFQVSEQYF.

The chain has TRBV12-3 or TRBV12-4 and TRBJ2-7; no clear D gene. This CDR3 is 13 amino acids long. With 5 bases removed from V and 7 bases from J, the gap between germline ends came to 15 bases. The CDR3: CASSRTQAQEQYF. The CDR3 coding sequence is TGTGCCAGCAGTCGTACGCAGGCGCAAGAGCAGTACTTC.

This clonotype was counted a few times. The chain carries TRBV12-3 or TRBV12-4 and TRBJ2-4, with D perhaps matching TRBD1 or TRBD2 (5 bases each). The J call could be wrong; TRBJ2-7 is a better fit for the DNA end. The CDR3 extends over 16 amino acids. This CDR3 reads CASSYGPGLVSYEQYF. The CDR3 DNA reads as TGTGCCAGCAGTTATGGTCCGGGGCTAGTCTCCTACGAGCAGTACTTC.

The chain joins TRBV20-1 to TRBJ1-4, with 7 bases fitting TRBD1. This CDR3 has 15 amino acids. CDR1 is DFQATT, CDR2 SNEGSKA, per germline (reference sequence). J gave up 1 base and V 5 bases, and 7 bases lay outside the gene matches. The DNA for the CDR3 is TGCAGTGCTCGGCAGGGGGACGGAACTAATGAAAAACTGTTTTTT. Protein product: CSARQGDGTNEKLFF.

On this clonotype: Mismatch with germline at one junction end may stem from a read error. This chain joins TRBV7-2 and TRBJ2-7; the D is unclear. Germline V lookup: CDR1 SGHTA, CDR2 FQGNSA. This CDR3 spans 16 amino acids. CDR3 loop: CANSSNFARLSYEQYF. The CDR3, as DNA: TGTGCCAACAGCTCAAATTTTGCCCGACTTTCCTACGAGCAGTACTTC.

The genes are TRBV7-2 and TRBJ1-6, with 7 positions matching TRBD1. Looked up from germline, CDR1 is SGHTA and CDR2 is FQGNSA. The CDR3 consists of 16 residues. V lost 1 base to trimming and J lost 5 bases; unmatched junction nucleotides: 5. CDR3 nucleotides: TGTGCCAGCAGCTTAGTCAGGGGGGCAAATAATTCACCCCTCCACTTT. It yields the protein CASSLVRGANNSPLHF.

This clonotype was recorded once. This chain connects TRBV3-1 to TRBJ1-1, with D maybe TRBD1 (5 bases). The CDR3 is 15 amino acids. The germline V gene encodes CDR1 LGHDT and CDR2 YNNKEL (reference sequence). V gave up 2 bases and J gave up 6 bases, with 16 bases separating them. The CDR3 loop is CASSQMNGRVPEAFF. As DNA, the CDR3 is TGTGCCAGCAGCCAAATGAATGGCAGGGTCCCTGAAGCTTTCTTT. Full variable domain (remainder filled in from reference TRBV3-1 and TRBJ1-1): DTAVSQTPKYLVTQMGNDKSIKCEQNLGHDTMYWYKQDSKKFLKIMFSYNNKELIINETVPNRFSPKSPDKAHLNLHINSLELGDSAVYFCASSQMNGRVPEAFFGQGTRLTVV.

On this clonotype itself: Compared with germline, one end of the junction differs, possibly owing to a read error. The chain links TRBV28 to TRBJ2-1, with D perhaps TRBD1 or TRBD2 (5 bases each). The CDR3 consists of 13 residues. CDR1 is MDHEN and CDR2 is SYDVKM in the germline V gene. The CDR3 reads CGAHNPSYNEQFF. CDR3 nucleotide sequence: TGCGGGGCCCACAACCCCTCCTACAATGAGCAGTTCTTC. The variable domain in full, completed from reference TRBV28 and TRBJ2-1, reads DVKVTQSSRYLVKRTGEKVFLECVQDMDHENMFWYRQDPGLGLRLIYFSYDVKMKEKGDIPEGYSVSREKKERFSLILESASTNQTSMYLCGAHNPSYNEQFFGPGTRLTVL.

The chain is built from TRBV6-2 or TRBV6-3 and TRBJ2-3; D gene unclear. The CDR3 length is 14 residues. The ends were cut back, 8 bases at V and 0 bases at J, with 12 bases in the middle. Germline-derived CDR1 and CDR2 are MNHEY and SVGEGT. This chain's CDR3 is CASQWIPSTDTQYF. In DNA form, the CDR3 reads TGTGCCAGCCAGTGGATCCCCAGCACAGATACGCAGTATTTT.